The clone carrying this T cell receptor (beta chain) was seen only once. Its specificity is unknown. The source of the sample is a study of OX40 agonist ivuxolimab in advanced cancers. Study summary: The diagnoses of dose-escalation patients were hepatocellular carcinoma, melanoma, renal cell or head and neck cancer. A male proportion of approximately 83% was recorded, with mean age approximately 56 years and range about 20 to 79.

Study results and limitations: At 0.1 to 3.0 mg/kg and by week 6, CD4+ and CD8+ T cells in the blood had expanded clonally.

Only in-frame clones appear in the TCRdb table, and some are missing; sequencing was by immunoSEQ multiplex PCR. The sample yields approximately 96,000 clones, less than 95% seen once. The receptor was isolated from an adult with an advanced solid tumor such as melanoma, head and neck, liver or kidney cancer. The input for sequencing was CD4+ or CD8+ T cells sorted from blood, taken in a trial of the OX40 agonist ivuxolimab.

CDR3 in DNA: TGTGCCAGCACCTTTAGGGGGACAGGGAACACTGAAGCTTTCTTT. Translating gives CASTFRGTGNTEAFF. The chain links TRBV5-8 to TRBJ1-1; 8 bases are a match to TRBD1. Germline-derived CDR1 and CDR2 are SGHTS and YDEGEE. The CDR3 consists of 15 residues. V lost 6 bases to trimming and J lost 1 base; unmatched junction nucleotides: 8.